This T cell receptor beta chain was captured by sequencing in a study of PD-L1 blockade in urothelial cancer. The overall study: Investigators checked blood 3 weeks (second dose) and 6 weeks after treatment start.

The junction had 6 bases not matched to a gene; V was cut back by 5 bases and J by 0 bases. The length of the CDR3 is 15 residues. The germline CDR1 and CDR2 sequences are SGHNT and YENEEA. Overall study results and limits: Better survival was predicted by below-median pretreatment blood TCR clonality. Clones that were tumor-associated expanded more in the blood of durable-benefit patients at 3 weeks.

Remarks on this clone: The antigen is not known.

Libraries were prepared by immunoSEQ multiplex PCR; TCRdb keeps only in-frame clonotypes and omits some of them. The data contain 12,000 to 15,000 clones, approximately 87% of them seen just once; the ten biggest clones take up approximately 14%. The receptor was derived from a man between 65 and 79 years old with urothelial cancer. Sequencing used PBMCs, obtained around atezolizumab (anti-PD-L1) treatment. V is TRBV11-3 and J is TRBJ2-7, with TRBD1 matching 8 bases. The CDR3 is CASSLGQGYSYEQYF. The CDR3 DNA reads TGTGCCAGCAGCCTCGGACAGGGATACTCCTACGAGCAGTACTTC.